A single sample gave rise to the 18 T cell receptor beta chains below, sequenced in a study of technical replicates of blood from a handful of donors. Produced via immunoSEQ multiplex PCR; TCRdb's table is partial and in-frame only. The table includes 70,000 to 95,000 clones, roughly 94% detected once. The material sequenced was T cells isolated from PBMCs. The receptors were sampled from a human donor in good health.

J is TRBJ1-2 and V is TRBV4-1; 7 nucleotides align to TRBD1. Per germline, CDR1 MGHRA and CDR2 YSYEKL. Germline trimming cut 5 bases from V and 6 bases from J; bases unmatched to any gene: 21. CDR3 length: 18 amino acids. The chain's CDR3 is CASSFQRWGQPVKDGYTF. In DNA, the CDR3 is TGCGCCAGCAGCTTCCAAAGGTGGGGACAGCCCGTAAAAGATGGCTACACCTTC.

The DNA for the CDR3 is TGTGCCAGCAGCTTGAGGCAGGGAGGGTATGGCTACACCTTC. As protein: CASSLRQGGYGYTF. The chain recombines TRBV5-4 with TRBJ1-2, with a weak D call TRBD1 (5 bases). Between the trimmed V and J ends, which lost 1 base and 5 bases, there was a span of 12 bases. The V gene's germline CDR1 is SGHNT and CDR2 YYREEE (reference sequence). This CDR3 has 14 amino acids. Supplemented by reference TRBV5-4 and TRBJ1-2, the full variable domain reads ETGVTQSPTHLIKTRGQQVTLRCSSQSGHNTVSWYQQALGQGPQFIFQYYREEENGRGNFPPRFSGLQFPNYSSELNVNALELDDSALYLCASSLRQGGYGYTFGSGTRLTVV.

The V call is TRBV27, the J call TRBJ2-1; D is possibly TRBD1 (6 bases). The V end lost 3 bases, the J end lost 5 bases, and 11 bases lay between the germline ends. Germline CDR1 MNHEY, CDR2 SMNVEV (reference sequence). The CDR3 totals 14 residues. The CDR3 sequence: CASSFTGPNNEQFF. CDR3 DNA sequence: TGTGCCAGCAGTTTCACAGGGCCCAACAATGAGCAGTTCTTC.

This sequence joins TRBV7-2 and TRBJ1-1, with 8 bases that match TRBD1. Trimming removed 1 base from V and 1 base from J; junction bases left unmatched: 5. CDR1 SGHTA and CDR2 FQGNSA come from the germline V gene. This CDR3 comprises 16 residues. CDR3 sequence: CASSLDQGARNTEAFF. The CDR3 DNA is TGTGCCAGCAGCTTAGATCAGGGGGCGCGGAACACTGAAGCTTTCTTT.

The genes are TRBV6-1 and TRBJ2-7, with TRBD1 matching 7 bases. The CDR3 spans 15 residues. With V trimmed by 7 bases and J by 0 bases, 9 bases remained unmatched. Germline CDR1 MNHNS, CDR2 SASEGT. The CDR3 reads CASTYRDRGSYEQYF. In nucleotides, the CDR3 is TGTGCCAGCACTTATCGGGACAGAGGCTCCTACGAGCAGTACTTC.

This chain connects TRBV2 to TRBJ2-7, with 8 nucleotides matching TRBD1. J lost 2 bases, V lost 11 bases, and 11 bases had no gene match. Germline V gives CDR1 SNHLY, CDR2 FYNNEI. CDR3 length equals 14 residues. Here the CDR3 DNA reads TGTGCCGTCCTAAAACAGGGGGAAGCCTACGAGCAGTACTTC. Translated: CAVLKQGEAYEQYF. The variable domain in full, with the rest retrieved from reference TRBV2 and TRBJ2-7, is EPEVTQTPSHQVTQMGQEVILRCVPISNHLYFYWYRQILGQKVEFLVSFYNNEISEKSEIFDDQFSVERPDGSNFTLKIRSTKLEDSAMYFCAVLKQGEAYEQYFGPGTRLTVT.

The gene calls are TRBV6-6 and TRBJ1-2; a possible D gene is TRBD1 (6 bases). V was clipped by 6 bases and J by 1 base, with 18 bases between them. CDR1 and CDR2 (germline): MNHNY, SVGAGI (reference sequence). This CDR3 comprises 16 residues. The CDR3: CASSQWTAGVNYGYTF. The CDR3 coding sequence is TGTGCCAGCAGCCAATGGACAGCGGGGGTTAACTATGGCTACACCTTC.

This chain links TRBV7-9 with TRBJ2-7; D remains ambiguous. This CDR3 is 14 amino acids long. The V end was cut by 5 bases, the J end by 3 bases, with 14 bases between. Germline loops: CDR1 SEHNR, CDR2 FQNEAQ (reference sequence). The CDR3 DNA sequence: TGTGCCAGCAGCCCGGAAGGCAGACTCTACGAGCAGTACTTC. This sequence encodes CASSPEGRLYEQYF.

The chain uses TRBV9 and TRBJ2-2; 10 bases line up with TRBD2. J lost 1 base, V lost 4 bases, and 4 bases had no gene match. Germline CDR1 reads SGDLS; CDR2 reads YYNGEE. The CDR3 loop spans 16 amino acids. The CDR3 coding sequence is TGTGCCAGCAGCAGGAGCGGGAGGGGGAACACCGGGGAGCTGTTTTTT. Its protein is CASSRSGRGNTGELFF.

The V and J genes are TRBV5-1 and TRBJ2-3, with 8 positions matching TRBD1. The trim removed 5 bases at V and 5 bases at J, leaving 1 base unmatched. The CDR3 has 12 amino acids. Looked up from germline, CDR1 is SGHRS and CDR2 is YFSETQ. Here the CDR3 reads CASRQGVDTQYF. As DNA, the CDR3 is TGCGCCAGCAGACAGGGGGTAGATACGCAGTATTTT.

The chain has TRBV6-6 and TRBJ1-2; tentative D call: TRBD1 (6 bases). The CDR3 loop spans 12 amino acids. Trimming shortened V by 6 bases and J by 4 bases, and 9 bases separated the two germline ends. Germline values: CDR1 MNHNY, CDR2 SVGAGI (reference sequence). This CDR3 is CASRGQSYGYTF. CDR3 nucleotide sequence: TGTGCCAGCAGAGGACAGAGCTATGGCTACACCTTC.

This clone has only one observation. This chain links TRBV25-1 with TRBJ2-1; D may be TRBD2 (6 bases). V lost 5 bases, J lost 8 bases, and 10 bases lay in between. Germline CDR1 and CDR2: MGHDK and SYGVNS. The CDR3 totals 12 residues. The CDR3: CASSPRRDEQFF. The CDR3 nucleotides are TGTGCCAGCAGTCCACGGAGGGATGAGCAGTTCTTC.

This chain connects TRBV9 to TRBJ2-7, with a weak D call TRBD2 (5 bases). In germline, CDR1 is SGDLS, CDR2 YYNGEE. Trimming took off 0 bases at V and 7 bases at J, with 20 bases between the two ends. The CDR3 contains 16 residues. In DNA form, the CDR3 reads TGTGCCAGCAGCGTAGCGACTGGACTGGCAATGAGGGAGCAGTACTTC. Encoded protein: CASSVATGLAMREQYF. The variable domain in full, completed from reference TRBV9 and TRBJ2-7, reads DSGVTQTPKHLITATGQRVTLRCSPRSGDLSVYWYQQSLDQGLQFLIQYYNGEERAKGNILERFSAQQFPDLHSELNLSSLELGDSALYFCASSVATGLAMREQYFGPGTRLTVT.

J is TRBJ1-6 and V is TRBV15, with D perhaps matching TRBD1 (6 bases). The ends were cut back, 0 bases at V and 4 bases at J, with 10 bases in the middle. The length of the CDR3 is 16 residues. Germline values: CDR1 LNHNV, CDR2 YYDKDF (reference sequence). The CDR3 protein is CATSRDRGQYNSPLHF. As DNA, the CDR3 is TGTGCCACCAGCAGAGATAGGGGACAATATAATTCACCCCTCCACTTT.

The chain carries TRBV25-1 and TRBJ2-5; D is possibly TRBD2 (5 bases). V shed 2 bases and J shed 5 bases, with 15 bases lying between them. CDR3 length: 15 amino acids. Germline values: CDR1 MGHDK, CDR2 SYGVNS. The CDR3 here is CASSEQIGSSETQYF. As DNA, the CDR3 is TGTGCCAGCAGTGAACAAATAGGGAGTTCGGAGACCCAGTACTTC.

The CDR3 DNA is TGTGCCAGCAGTGTAGGCGGAAAACTGTTTTTT. This gives the protein CASSVGGKLFF. The J gene is TRBJ1-4, the V gene TRBV25-1; no clear D gene. CDR3 length: 11 residues. Trimming took off 4 bases at V and 10 bases at J, with 7 bases between the two ends. The germline gives CDR1 MGHDK, CDR2 SYGVNS.

This chain links TRBV4-1 with TRBJ2-7; TRBD2 matches at 7 bases. CDR1 is MGHRA and CDR2 is YSYEKL in the germline V gene. J gave up 4 bases and V 0 bases, and 9 bases lay outside the gene matches. The CDR3 has 16 amino acids. The CDR3: CASSQEWMQAGYEQYF. Here the CDR3 DNA reads TGCGCCAGCAGCCAAGAATGGATGCAAGCGGGGTACGAGCAGTACTTC.

This chain joins TRBV28 and TRBJ1-1; 7 nucleotides agree with TRBD1. Trimming took 5 bases from V and 1 from J; bases not matched to a gene: 7. Germline assignment: CDR1 MDHEN and CDR2 SYDVKM. The CDR3 extends over 15 amino acids. The CDR3 loop is CASSPQQGWNTEAFF. CDR3 coding DNA: TGTGCCAGCAGTCCTCAACAGGGGTGGAACACTGAAGCTTTCTTT.